These 29 T cell receptor beta chains came from one sample sequenced in a study of T cells in Graves' hyperthyroidism and ophthalmopathy. The source material, RNA transcripts, was used to amplify TCR beta CDR3 regions. Primed by the HTBI set, a first-round RT-PCR was run on the TCR CDR3. MiXCR, applied by TCRdb to the multiplex PCR reads, yields one record per CDR3 protein. The sample shows around 380,000 distinct CDR3 sequences, roughly 12% of them seen only once. Specimen: blood. The receptors shown here come from a man aged 25 to 45 with Graves' hyperthyroidism that later progressed to Graves' ophthalmopathy.

This clonotype was counted many times. Compared with germline, one end of the junction differs, possibly owing to a read error. The gene calls are TRBV28 and TRBJ1-2; 7 bases are shared with TRBD1. Germline loops: CDR1 MDHEN, CDR2 SYDVKM. This CDR3 has 12 amino acids. The CDR3 DNA follows: TGTGCCAGCAGTACCAGACAGGGTAAATATGCCTTC. Protein product: CASSTRQGKYAF.

In DNA, the CDR3 is TGTGCCTGGAGTGTCGGTGGGTCAGGGAACGAGCAGTACTTC. Protein sequence: CAWSVGGSGNEQYF. The rearrangement links TRBV30 to TRBJ2-7; D perhaps matches TRBD1 (5 bases). Deletions cut 0 bases from V and 5 bases from J, with 14 bases between. The CDR3 length is 14 residues. Germline CDR1 is GTSNPN and CDR2 is SVGIG (reference sequence). The full variable domain, in which reference TRBV30 and TRBJ2-7 provide the parts outside the CDR3, is SQTIHQWPATLVQPVGSPLSLECTVEGTSNPNLYWYRQAAGRGLQLLFYSVGIGQISSEVPQNLSASRPQDRQFILSSKKLLLSDSGFYLCAWSVGGSGNEQYFGPGTRLTVT.

This clonotype was counted ten times or more. The chain recombines TRBV5-1 with TRBJ2-7; 8 nucleotides align to TRBD1. Germline loops: CDR1 SGHRS, CDR2 YFSETQ. V lost 0 bases, J lost 5 bases, and 10 bases stayed unmatched. The length of the CDR3 is 16 residues. Here the CDR3 reads CASSLGPGQGSDEQYF. The CDR3 DNA sequence: TGCGCCAGCAGCTTGGGTCCCGGACAGGGTAGCGACGAGCAGTACTTC. Using reference TRBV5-1 and TRBJ2-7 for the parts outside the CDR3, the full variable domain is KAGVTQTPRYLIKTRGQQVTLSCSPISGHRSVSWYQQTPGQGLQFLFEYFSETQRNKGNFPGRFSGRQFSNSRSEMNVSTLELGDSALYLCASSLGPGQGSDEQYFGPGTRLTVT.

The rearrangement uses TRBV20-1 and TRBJ2-2; 8 bases map to TRBD2. The J segment lost 4 bases and the V segment lost 3 bases, leaving 4 bases of the junction unmatched. CDR1 and CDR2 from the germline V gene are DFQATT and SNEGSKA (reference sequence). This CDR3 is 14 amino acids long. CDR3 protein: CSASRGGGTGELFF. The CDR3 DNA is TGCAGTGCTAGCCGGGGGGGCGGCACCGGGGAGCTGTTTTTT.

J is TRBJ2-2 and V is TRBV28; D is tentatively TRBD1 or TRBD2 (5 bases each). Germline lookup yields CDR1 MDHEN and CDR2 SYDVKM. Trimming pared 6 bases from V and 0 bases from J, leaving 20 bases between. The CDR3 runs to 18 residues. CDR3 DNA sequence: TGTGCCAGCAGGGACCCGGGGACCCTCTTAGCGAACACCGGGGAGCTGTTTTTT. Translating it yields CASRDPGTLLANTGELFF.

The V and J genes are TRBV7-9 and TRBJ2-1; TRBD2 agrees at 10 bases. The germline V gene encodes CDR1 SEHNR and CDR2 FQNEAQ (reference sequence). The CDR3 is made up of 16 amino acids. Trimming removed 4 bases from V and 2 bases from J; junction bases left unmatched: 5. The CDR3 spells CASSWPSGGAYNEQFF. The CDR3, as DNA: TGTGCCAGCAGCTGGCCAAGCGGGGGGGCCTACAATGAGCAGTTCTTC.

Worth noting for this clonotype: A much larger clone lies one base from this, so it may be a read error. The chain recombines TRBV6-2 or TRBV6-3 with TRBJ1-4; the D gene is possibly TRBD1 (5 bases). The CDR3 loop spans 14 amino acids. Germline V gene sequence: CDR1 MNHEY, CDR2 SVGEGT. CDR3 sequence (DNA): TGTGCCAGCAGTACCTCAGGGTTTAATGAAAAACTGTCTTTT. It specifies CASSTSGFNEKLSF.

This clonotype has more than one count but fewer than ten. CDR3 amino acids: CASSQVTSGGSDTQYF. The CDR3 DNA is TGTGCCAGCAGCCAAGTAACTAGCGGGGGATCAGATACGCAGTATTTT. The V and J genes are TRBV3-1 and TRBJ2-3; 11 nucleotides line up with TRBD2. The CDR3 is made up of 16 amino acids. Germline-derived CDR1 and CDR2 are LGHDT and YNNKEL (reference sequence). The ends lost 1 base at V and 4 bases at J; junction bases unmatched: 4.

A remark on this clonotype: One end of the junction varies from germline; a read error may be responsible. V gene TRBV7-9 combines with J gene TRBJ1-1; D remains ambiguous. The V gene's germline CDR1 is SEHNR and CDR2 FQNEAQ (reference sequence). The CDR3 is 12 amino acids. The CDR3 nucleotides are TGTGCCAGCAATAAGGATAACACTGACGCTTTCTTT. Translation: CASNKDNTDAFF.

V usage is TRBV11-2 and J usage is TRBJ2-1, with D tentatively TRBD2 (5 bases). Germline loops: CDR1 SGHAT, CDR2 FQNNGV. Trimming removed 6 bases from V and 8 bases from J, with 11 bases in between. There are 12 residues in the CDR3. The CDR3 is CASRAGGYEQFF. DNA of the CDR3: TGTGCCAGCAGGGCGGGTGGTTATGAGCAGTTCTTC.

This clonotype was observed many times. The rearrangement joins TRBV28 to TRBJ1-5; unclear D gene. Looked up from germline, CDR1 is MDHEN and CDR2 is SYDVKM. Trimming removed 6 bases from V and 6 bases from J, with 18 bases in between. This CDR3 has 15 residues. The CDR3 region is CASSQLQSPIQPQHF. Here the CDR3 DNA reads TGTGCCAGCAGCCAATTACAGAGCCCAATTCAGCCCCAGCATTTT.

The genes are TRBV5-1 and TRBJ1-6, with 10 bases fitting TRBD1. V lost 4 bases to trimming and J lost 10 bases; unmatched junction nucleotides: 8. Germline V gene data show CDR1 as SGHRS and CDR2 as YFSETQ. This CDR3 region has 15 residues. The CDR3 sequence is CASSPPGQGYSPLHF. In DNA, the CDR3 is TGCGCCAGCAGCCCACCGGGACAGGGGTACTCACCCCTCCACTTT.

This clonotype showed up just a few times. The chain is built from TRBV15 and TRBJ2-1, with 8 bases lining up with TRBD2. CDR1 and CDR2 from the germline V gene are LNHNV and YYDKDF (reference sequence). With V trimmed by 5 bases and J by 7 bases, 10 bases remained unmatched. The length of the CDR3 is 15 residues. The CDR3 DNA is TGTGCCACCAGCGGTGGGAGCGGGGGAGAGAATGAGCAGTTCTTC. It yields the protein CATSGGSGGENEQFF.

This clonotype was found many times. V usage is TRBV2 and J usage is TRBJ1-2, with D possibly TRBD1 on 5 matching bases. The germline CDR1 and CDR2 sequences are SNHLY and FYNNEI. This CDR3 has 17 amino acids. V was pared by 5 bases and J by 1 base, with 20 bases between. As DNA, the CDR3 is TGTGCCAGCAGTTCGCAGGGTGGCGCTATAAGTAACTATGGCTACACCTTC. This codes for CASSSQGGAISNYGYTF.

The chain carries TRBV10-3 and TRBJ2-3; 7 nucleotides match TRBD1. The V gene end was trimmed by 1 base and the J gene end by 4 bases; junction bases not matched to a gene: 5. CDR1 and CDR2 from the germline V gene are ENHRY and SYGVKD. The CDR3 spans 15 residues. The CDR3 coding sequence is TGTGCCATCAGTGAGTTGGGACAGAGGGCAGATACGCAGTATTTT. Protein sequence: CAISELGQRADTQYF.

This clonotype showed up many times. The chain combines TRBV28 with TRBJ1-2; TRBD1 aligns across 9 bases. Losses at the gene ends were 7 bases for V and 4 bases for J; bases not matched to a gene: 7. The germline V gene has CDR1 MDHEN and CDR2 SYDVKM. There are 14 residues in the CDR3. Here the CDR3 DNA reads TGTGCCAGCAATAACAGGGGGCAGGCCTATGGCTACACCTTC. Its translation is CASNNRGQAYGYTF.

This rearrangement joins TRBV9 to TRBJ2-7; TRBD1 matches 11 bases. Germline assignment: CDR1 SGDLS and CDR2 YYNGEE. The J segment lost 1 base and the V segment lost 0 bases, leaving 3 bases of the junction unmatched. The CDR3 is made up of 16 amino acids. Here the CDR3 reads CASSVAGTGGSYEQYF. The CDR3 DNA reads as TGTGCCAGCAGCGTAGCTGGGACAGGGGGTTCCTACGAGCAGTACTTC.

This clonotype was observed at least ten times. This chain connects TRBV6-1 to TRBJ1-5, with D possibly being TRBD1 (6 bases). This CDR3 contains 16 residues. The V gene lost 6 bases and the J gene lost 1 base, with 16 bases spanning the gap. From germline, CDR1 is MNHNS and CDR2 SASEGT. The CDR3 region has the DNA TGTGCCAGCAGATTAGGACAGTTTAGAAGCAATCAGCCCCAGCATTTT. This encodes CASRLGQFRSNQPQHF.

V usage is TRBV6-1 and J usage is TRBJ2-7; TRBD1 agrees at 8 bases. The junction had 12 bases not matched to a gene; V was cut back by 7 bases and J by 4 bases. This CDR3 is 15 amino acids long. Germline lookup yields CDR1 MNHNS and CDR2 SASEGT. This CDR3 reads CASKAGAGGHYEQYF. CDR3 DNA: TGTGCCAGCAAGGCCGGGGCAGGGGGCCATTACGAGCAGTACTTC.

This clonotype was detected ten times or more. This rearrangement joins TRBV6-5 to TRBJ1-2; D unresolved. Germline V gene sequence: CDR1 MNHEY, CDR2 SVGAGI. Trimming removed 0 bases at V and 7 bases at J, with 12 bases between. The CDR3 has 14 amino acids. The CDR3 reads CASSYSTNTGGYTF. DNA for the CDR3: TGTGCCAGCAGTTACTCGACTAATACTGGTGGCTACACCTTC.

J is TRBJ1-2 and V is TRBV10-2, with 7 bases lining up with TRBD1. The V gene end was trimmed by 6 bases and the J gene end by 6 bases; junction bases not matched to a gene: 7. This CDR3 comprises 13 residues. Germline CDR1 reads WSHSY; CDR2 reads SAAADI. CDR3 coding DNA: TGCGCCAGCAGCCGCGACAGGGTTCATGGCTACACCTTC. The encoded protein is CASSRDRVHGYTF.

This clonotype was seen many times. The chain employs TRBV27 and TRBJ2-2; no reliable D call. The CDR3 extends over 15 amino acids. The V end lost 4 bases, the J end lost 4 bases, and 13 bases lay between the germline ends. Per germline, CDR1 MNHEY and CDR2 SMNVEV (reference sequence). Written as DNA, the CDR3 is TGTGCCAGCAGTTCCTCAGACATGGGCACCGGGGAGCTGTTTTTT. Amino acid sequence: CASSSSDMGTGELFF.

This clonotype has a count of ten or more. The chain joins TRBV28 to TRBJ1-2; the D is unclear. Germline CDR1 reads MDHEN; CDR2 reads SYDVKM. The CDR3 contains 15 residues. V was pared by 2 bases and J by 4 bases, with 14 bases between. Here the CDR3 reads CASSLMKGAPYGYTF. For the CDR3, the DNA is TGTGCCAGCAGTTTAATGAAGGGTGCCCCCTATGGCTACACCTTC.

There are a few counts of this clonotype. This rearrangement joins TRBV12-3 or TRBV12-4 to TRBJ2-2; 15 bases match TRBD2. The CDR3 contains 18 residues. The V segment lost 1 base and the J segment 0 bases; nucleotides outside the gene matches: 0. DNA of the CDR3: TGTGCCAGCAGTTTAGGGACTAGCGGGGGGGCGAACACCGGGGAGCTGTTTTTT. Protein sequence: CASSLGTSGGANTGELFF.

This clonotype was observed at least ten times. The chain couples TRBV28 to TRBJ1-1; D gene ambiguous. From germline, CDR1 is MDHEN and CDR2 SYDVKM. This CDR3 has 13 residues. Trimming left V 5 bases short and J 4 bases short, with 11 bases between. DNA for the CDR3: TGTGCCAGCAGTGTTGGACTGGGCACTGAAGCTTTCTTT. As protein: CASSVGLGTEAFF. The full variable domain, with the rest looked up from reference TRBV28 and TRBJ1-1, is DVKVTQSSRYLVKRTGEKVFLECVQDMDHENMFWYRQDPGLGLRLIYFSYDVKMKEKGDIPEGYSVSREKKERFSLILESASTNQTSMYLCASSVGLGTEAFFGQGTRLTVV.

This clonotype was found a few times. V usage is TRBV30 and J usage is TRBJ1-5; D unresolved. CDR1 and CDR2 from the germline V gene are GTSNPN and SVGIG (reference sequence). V was trimmed by 5 bases and J by 7 bases, leaving 12 bases between them. The length of the CDR3 is 12 residues. The CDR3 nucleotides are TGTGCCTGGGTTGAAGGGAAACAGCCCCAGCATTTT. Residues: CAWVEGKQPQHF.

This clonotype has a count of ten or more. This chain connects TRBV12-3 or TRBV12-4 to TRBJ1-6; TRBD1 might be the D (6 bases). Between the trimmed V and J ends, which lost 5 bases and 8 bases, there was a span of 13 bases. The CDR3 consists of 14 residues. In DNA form, the CDR3 reads TGTGCCAGCAGTCAACAGGGTAGTCATTCACCCCTCCACTTT. Its translation: CASSQQGSHSPLHF.

This clonotype has a count of ten or more. The chain recombines TRBV27 with TRBJ2-7, with 11 bases lining up with TRBD2. Trimming took 0 bases from V and 2 from J; bases not matched to a gene: 0. The CDR3 is 15 residues long. Germline assignment: CDR1 MNHEY and CDR2 SMNVEV (reference sequence). CDR3 loop: CASSLSSGGAYEQYF. CDR3 DNA: TGTGCCAGCAGTTTATCTAGCGGGGGGGCCTACGAGCAGTACTTC.

V usage is TRBV19 and J usage is TRBJ2-2, with D unclear. V was pared by 2 bases and J by 4 bases, with 5 bases between. The CDR3 is 13 residues long. From germline, CDR1 is LNHDA and CDR2 SQIVND (reference sequence). The CDR3 here is CASSISVTGELFF. The CDR3 bases are TGTGCCAGTAGTATATCAGTCACCGGGGAGCTGTTTTTT.